What follows is one TCR beta chain and its context. As yet, its antigen is unknown. The time point is: patch test 2, 6 weeks after DPC sensitization. As for treatment: therapeutic diphenylcyclopropenone sensitization with weekly scalp DPC. The sample originates from a study of human T cells and chemical hapten exposure. Whole-study results and caveats: Expanded TCRs made up significantly more big CDR3 similarity clusters than controls did.

The CDR3 length is 11 residues. Deletions cut 7 bases from V and 8 bases from J, with 12 bases between. Germline V gives CDR1 SQVTM, CDR2 ANQGSEA. The library attached unique molecular identifiers to individual cDNA molecules. TCRdb reprocessed the RACE reads with MiXCR, giving one entry per CDR3 protein. The sample yields tens of thousands of distinct CDR3 sequences, approximately 9% seen once. This TCR was recovered from a man younger than 45 with alopecia areata. Some clones in this sample may be carry-over from other donors' samples. The chain links TRBV29-1 to TRBJ2-4; D not certain. The sample was whole blood, taken in connection with sensitization to the hapten diphenylcyclopropenone (DPC). Written as DNA, the CDR3 is TGCAGCGCGAACCGAAGGGACATTCAGTACTTC. As protein: CSANRRDIQYF.